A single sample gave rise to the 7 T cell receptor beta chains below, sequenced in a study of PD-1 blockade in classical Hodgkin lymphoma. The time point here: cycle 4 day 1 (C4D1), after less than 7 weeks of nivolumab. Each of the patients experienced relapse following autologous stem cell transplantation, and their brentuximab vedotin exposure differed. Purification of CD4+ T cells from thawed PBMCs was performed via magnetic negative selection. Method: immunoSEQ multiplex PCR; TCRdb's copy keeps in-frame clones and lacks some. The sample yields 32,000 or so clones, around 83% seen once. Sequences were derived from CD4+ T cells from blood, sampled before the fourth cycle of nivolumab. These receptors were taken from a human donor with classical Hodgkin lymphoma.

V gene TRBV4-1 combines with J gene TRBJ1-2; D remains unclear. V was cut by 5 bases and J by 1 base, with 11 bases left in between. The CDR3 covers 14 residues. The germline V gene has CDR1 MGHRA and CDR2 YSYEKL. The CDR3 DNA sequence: TGCGCCAGCAGCAGACTCGGGGATAACTATGGCTACACCTTC. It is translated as CASSRLGDNYGYTF.

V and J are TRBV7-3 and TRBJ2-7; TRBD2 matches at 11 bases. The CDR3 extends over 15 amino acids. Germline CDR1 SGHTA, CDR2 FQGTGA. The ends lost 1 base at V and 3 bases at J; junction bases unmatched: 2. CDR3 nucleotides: TGTGCCAGCAGCTTAAAGGGGACTAGCGGCTACGAGCAGTACTTC. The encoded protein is CASSLKGTSGYEQYF.

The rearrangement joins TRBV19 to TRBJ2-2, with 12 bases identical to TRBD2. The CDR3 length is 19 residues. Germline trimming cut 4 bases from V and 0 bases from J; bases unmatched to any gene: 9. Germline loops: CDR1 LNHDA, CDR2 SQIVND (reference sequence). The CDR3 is CASSSPSGRALANTGELFF. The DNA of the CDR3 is TGTGCCAGTAGTAGCCCTAGCGGGAGGGCTTTGGCGAACACCGGGGAGCTGTTTTTT.

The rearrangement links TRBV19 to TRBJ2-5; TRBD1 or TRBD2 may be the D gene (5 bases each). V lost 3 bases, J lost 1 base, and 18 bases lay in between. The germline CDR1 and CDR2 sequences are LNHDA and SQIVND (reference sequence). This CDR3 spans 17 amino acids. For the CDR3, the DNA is TGTGCCAGTAGTATTTCCCCCGGGACGGCGGTCCAAGAGACCCAGTACTTC. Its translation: CASSISPGTAVQETQYF.

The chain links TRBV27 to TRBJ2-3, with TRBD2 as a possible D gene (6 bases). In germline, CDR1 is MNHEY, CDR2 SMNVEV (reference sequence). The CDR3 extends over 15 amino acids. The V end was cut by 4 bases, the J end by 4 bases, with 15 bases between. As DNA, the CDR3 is TGTGCCAGCAGTTCGACTAGTCGTGGGGCAGATACGCAGTATTTT. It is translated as CASSSTSRGADTQYF.

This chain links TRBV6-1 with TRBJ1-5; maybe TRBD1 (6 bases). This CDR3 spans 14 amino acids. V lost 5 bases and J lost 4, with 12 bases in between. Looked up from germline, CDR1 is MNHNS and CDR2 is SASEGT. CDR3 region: CASSRQVRNQPQHF. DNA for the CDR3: TGTGCCAGCAGTAGACAGGTTCGTAATCAGCCCCAGCATTTT.

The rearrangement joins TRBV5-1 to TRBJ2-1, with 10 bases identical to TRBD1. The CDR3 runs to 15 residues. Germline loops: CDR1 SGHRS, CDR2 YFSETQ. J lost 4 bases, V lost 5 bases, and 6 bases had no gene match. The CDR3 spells CASRPGTGAYNEQFF. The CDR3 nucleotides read TGCGCCAGCAGACCCGGGACAGGGGCATACAATGAGCAGTTCTTC.